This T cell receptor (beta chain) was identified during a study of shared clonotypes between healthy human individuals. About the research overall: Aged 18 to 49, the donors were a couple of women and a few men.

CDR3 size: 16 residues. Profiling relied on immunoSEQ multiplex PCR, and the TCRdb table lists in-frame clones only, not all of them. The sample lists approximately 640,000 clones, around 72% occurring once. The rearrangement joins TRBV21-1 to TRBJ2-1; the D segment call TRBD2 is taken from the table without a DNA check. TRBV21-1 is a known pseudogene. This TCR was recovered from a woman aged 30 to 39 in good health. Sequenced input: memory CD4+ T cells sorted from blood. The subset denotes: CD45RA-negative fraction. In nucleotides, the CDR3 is TGTGCCTGCCCGACCTGGGCGGGGAGCTCCTACAATGAGCAGTTCTTC. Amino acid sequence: CACPTWAGSSYNEQFF.